The T cell receptor beta chain under discussion was sequenced for a study of cytomegalovirus exposure and HLA in healthy donors. Study details: The roughly 660 first-cohort repertoires shared a platform with the 120 or so validation repertoires, as reported in a later analysis.

Looked up from germline, CDR1 is SGHDT and CDR2 is YYEEEE. Unmatched junction bases numbered 3, after V lost 1 base and J lost 0 bases. The CDR3 length is 15 residues. Study-level results: Whilst most TCR sequences proved rare, a subset of public TCRs occurred across many donors. Using the classifier, cytomegalovirus status was reportedly diagnosed with high specificity and sensitivity. The study put some 150 TCR beta chains on its list as cytomegalovirus-associated.

TCRdb's copy holds only in-frame clones and misses some; the assay was immunoSEQ multiplex PCR. The top ten clones hold more than 0.85% of a sample with 220,000 or so clones, 85% to 95% of them seen once. The sample holds a few counts of this clone. Antigen specificity is unknown. V gene TRBV5-6 combines with J gene TRBJ2-5; 7 bases align to TRBD2. This TCR derives from a woman in her late teens or twenties in good health and CMV-seronegative. Sequencing used PBMCs. The CDR3 sequence: CASSLSGGDQETQYF. CDR3 in DNA: TGTGCCAGCAGCTTGTCGGGGGGAGACCAAGAGACCCAGTACTTC.